Below, 6 T cell receptor beta chains from the same sample are listed, as sequenced in a study of cytomegalovirus exposure and HLA in healthy donors (dated by TCRdb to the late 2010s). Library prep was done by the immunoSEQ multiplex PCR assay. For the multiplex PCR, a mixture combining 60 forward primers for TCR Vbeta segments and 13 reverse primers for TCR Jbeta segments was used. Drawn from immuneACCESS, this table holds only the in-frame rearrangements with V and J called that TCRdb kept. Clones are partly lost; checked studies trace under half to an unresolved V gene and leave the rest unexplained. This sample is represented by 60,000 to 95,000 clones; roughly 84% of them were singletons. Of the sample, approximately 17% is held by the ten largest clones. The source material was PBMCs. Receptor source: an older man in good health and CMV-seropositive.

The rearrangement links TRBV7-9 to TRBJ2-5; 10 nucleotides align to TRBD1. The CDR3 has 14 amino acids. The V and J ends lost 5 bases and 3 bases, in that order; junction bases with no gene match: 3. Germline-derived CDR1 and CDR2 are SEHNR and FQNEAQ (reference sequence). CDR3 bases: TGTGCCAGCAGCCGGGGGACAGGGGAAGAGACCCAGTACTTC. It translates to CASSRGTGEETQYF.

The genes are TRBV4-3 and TRBJ2-5, with TRBD2 matching 7 bases. This CDR3 contains 16 residues. The J segment lost 0 bases and the V segment lost 0 bases, leaving 4 bases of the junction unmatched. Germline V gene sequence: CDR1 LGHNA, CDR2 YSLEER. The chain's CDR3 is CASSQEGRGDQETQYF. The CDR3 DNA reads as TGCGCCAGCAGCCAAGAAGGGAGGGGCGACCAAGAGACCCAGTACTTC.

V is TRBV6-1 and J is TRBJ2-7, with 9 bases that match TRBD2. The ends lost 4 bases at V and 0 bases at J; junction bases unmatched: 4. Germline CDR1 reads MNHNS; CDR2 reads SASEGT. The CDR3 length is 15 residues. CDR3 amino acids: CASSGTSAISYEQYF. In DNA, the CDR3 is TGTGCCAGCAGTGGGACTAGCGCCATCTCCTACGAGCAGTACTTC.

This clone was detected only once. The chain has TRBV7-9 and TRBJ2-1; maybe TRBD1 (6 bases). The CDR3 covers 14 residues. Trimming removed 6 bases from V and 10 bases from J, with 19 bases in between. The V gene's germline CDR1 is SEHNR and CDR2 FQNEAQ (reference sequence). The CDR3 sequence is CASRDDRSLGEQFF. The CDR3 DNA is TGTGCCAGCAGGGACGACAGGTCACTTGGGGAGCAGTTCTTC.

The chain joins TRBV12-5 to TRBJ2-3; 7 nucleotides line up with TRBD1. CDR1 and CDR2 (germline): LGHNT, FRNRAP. Germline trimming cut 7 bases from V and 0 bases from J; bases unmatched to any gene: 7. This CDR3 region has 15 residues. The CDR3 is CASARDSPSTDTQYF. In nucleotides, the CDR3 is TGTGCTAGTGCCCGGGACAGTCCTAGCACAGATACGCAGTATTTT.

In its sample, this clone was seen a few times. V gene TRBV7-6 combines with J gene TRBJ2-3, with D possibly being TRBD2 (5 bases). The CDR3 sequence is 15 residues long. The germline gives CDR1 SGHVS, CDR2 FNYEAQ. V lost 5 bases and J lost 4, with 16 bases in between. The CDR3 coding sequence is TGTGCCAGCAGCCCCCTCGCCGGAGGCGCAGATACGCAGTATTTT. It is translated as CASSPLAGGADTQYF.